This T cell receptor (beta chain) came from a study of blood T cell repertoires in COVID-19. Study-wide background: Acute and convalescent COVID-19 specimens originated in the United States, Italy and Spain. Sources were T cells, B-cell-depleted T cells, or PBMCs; the material itself was cDNA or gDNA.

The assay was immunoSEQ multiplex PCR, and TCRdb's table has in-frame clones only and misses some. The table lists over 120,000 clones, around 87% of them singletons, with roughly 12% in the top ten. Participant ages covered about 18 to 89 years across around 22 US areas. The receptor's source is a man between 60 and 75 years old who had recovered from COVID-19. Sequences were obtained from PBMCs or T cells enriched from blood (not recorded which).

The CDR3 spells CASSDRLVSGELFF. In nucleotides, the CDR3 is TGTGCCAGCAGTGACCGACTAGTTTCCGGGGAGCTGTTTTTT. V gene TRBV25-1 combines with J gene TRBJ2-2; D is perhaps TRBD2 (6 bases). V lost 3 bases and J 6 bases, leaving 11 bases between the germline ends. The CDR3 has 14 residues. Germline loops: CDR1 MGHDK, CDR2 SYGVNS.